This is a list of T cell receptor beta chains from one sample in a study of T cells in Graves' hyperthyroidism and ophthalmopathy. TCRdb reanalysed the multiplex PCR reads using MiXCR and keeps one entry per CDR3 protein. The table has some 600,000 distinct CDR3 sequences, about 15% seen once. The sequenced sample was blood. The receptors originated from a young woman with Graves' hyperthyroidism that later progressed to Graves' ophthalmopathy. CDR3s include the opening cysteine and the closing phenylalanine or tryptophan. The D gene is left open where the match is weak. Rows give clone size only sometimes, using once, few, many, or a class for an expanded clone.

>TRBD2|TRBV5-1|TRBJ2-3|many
CASSSIDTGTSGTDTQYF
TGCGCCAGCAGCTCGATAGACACCGGGACTAGCGGCACAGATACGCAGTATTTT
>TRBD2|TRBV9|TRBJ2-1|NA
CASSVGRGGYNEQFF
TGTGCCAGCAGCGTTGGCCGGGGGGGGTACAATGAGCAGTTCTTC
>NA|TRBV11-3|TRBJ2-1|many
CASSYGDTEQFF
TGTGCCAGCAGCTACGGGGACACCGAGCAGTTCTTC
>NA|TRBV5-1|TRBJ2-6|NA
CASRGSVGAGANVLTF
TGCGCCAGCAGAGGATCCGTGGGAGCTGGGGCCAACGTCCTGACTTTC
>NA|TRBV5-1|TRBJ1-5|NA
CASSLTGIDQPQHF
TGCGCCAGCAGCTTGACAGGGATTGATCAGCCCCAGCATTTT
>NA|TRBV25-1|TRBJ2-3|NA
CASSEYVAPQYF
TGTGCCAGCAGTGAATACGTAGCCCCCCAGTATTTT
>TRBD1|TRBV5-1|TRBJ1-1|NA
CASSETGVSGTEAFF
TGCGCCAGCAGCGAAACAGGGGTCTCGGGCACTGAAGCTTTCTTT
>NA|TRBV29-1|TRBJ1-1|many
CSVEYSLNTEAFF
TGCAGCGTTGAATATAGTCTAAACACTGAAGCTTTCTTT
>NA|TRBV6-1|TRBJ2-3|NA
CASSEAASTDTQYF
TGTGCCAGCAGTGAAGCCGCGAGCACAGATACGCAGTATTTT
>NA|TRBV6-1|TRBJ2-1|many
CASSTNRDWRDEQFF
TGTGCCAGCAGCACAAACCGGGACTGGAGGGATGAGCAGTTCTTC
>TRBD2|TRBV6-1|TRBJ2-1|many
CASSTGGVRNEQFF
TGTGCCAGCAGTACGGGAGGGGTTCGGAATGAGCAGTTCTTC
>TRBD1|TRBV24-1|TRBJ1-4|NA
CATSDRGQGVDEKLFF
TGTGCCACCAGTGACCGGGGACAGGGGGTGGATGAAAAACTGTTTTTT
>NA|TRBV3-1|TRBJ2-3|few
CASCSGGTRADTQYF
TGTGCCAGCTGCTCTGGGGGGACCCGAGCAGATACGCAGTATTTT
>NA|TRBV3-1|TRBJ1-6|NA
CASSQEVISSPLHF
TGTGCCAGCAGCCAAGAGGTGATCAGCTCACCCCTCCACTTT
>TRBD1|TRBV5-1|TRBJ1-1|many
CASSSDRGNTEAFF
TGCGCCAGCAGCTCTGACAGGGGTAACACTGAAGCTTTCTTT
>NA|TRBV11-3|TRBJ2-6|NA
CASSYGPGRGEPSGANVLTF
TGTGCCAGCAGCTATGGGCCGGGTAGAGGGGAACCCTCTGGGGCCAACGTCCTGACTTTC
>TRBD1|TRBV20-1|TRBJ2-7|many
CSAGPGQALTYEQYF
TGCAGTGCCGGGCCGGGACAGGCCCTTACCTACGAGCAGTACTTC
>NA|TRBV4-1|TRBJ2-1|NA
CASSQEDSSNEQFF
TGCGCCAGCAGCCAAGAGGACTCATCCAATGAGCAGTTCTTC
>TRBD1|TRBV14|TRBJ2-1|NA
CASSRTGGYGNEQFF
TGTGCCAGCAGCCGAACAGGGGGCTATGGCAATGAGCAGTTCTTC
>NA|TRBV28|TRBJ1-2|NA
CASSPEGGGWGYTF
TGTGCCAGCAGTCCCGAGGGGGGAGGATGGGGCTACACCTTC
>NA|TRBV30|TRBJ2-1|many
CACPTDFSYNEQFF
TGTGCCTGCCCGACTGACTTCTCCTACAATGAGCAGTTCTTC
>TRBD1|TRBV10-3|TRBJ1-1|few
CAISRTGAGTEAFF
TGTGCCATCAGTCGGACAGGGGCGGGCACTGAAGCTTTCTTT
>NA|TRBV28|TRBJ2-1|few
CASEALHEQFF
TGTGCCAGCGAGGCGCTGCATGAGCAGTTCTTC
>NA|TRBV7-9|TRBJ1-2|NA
CASSLAGYFKPIDGYTF
TGTGCCAGCAGCTTAGCAGGGTATTTCAAACCAATTGATGGCTACACCTTC
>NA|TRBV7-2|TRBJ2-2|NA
CASSFFTNTGELFF
TGTGCCAGCAGCTTTTTTACGAACACCGGGGAGCTGTTTTTT
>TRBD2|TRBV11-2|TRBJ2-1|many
CASSFSGIYNEQFF
TGTGCCAGCAGCTTCAGCGGGATCTACAATGAGCAGTTCTTC
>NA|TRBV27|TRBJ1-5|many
CASSAGSNQPQHF
TGTGCCAGCAGTGCTGGAAGCAATCAGCCCCAGCATTTT
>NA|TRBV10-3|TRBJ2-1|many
CAIADGDSTLYNEQFF
TGTGCCATCGCCGATGGGGACTCCACACTCTACAATGAGCAGTTCTTC
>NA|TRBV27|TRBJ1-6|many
CASSLFQGDSPLHF
TGTGCCAGCAGTTTATTCCAGGGAGATTCACCCCTCCACTTT
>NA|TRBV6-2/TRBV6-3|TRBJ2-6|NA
CASTVQLSGANVLTF
TGTGCCAGCACGGTCCAACTTTCTGGGGCCAACGTCCTGACTTTC
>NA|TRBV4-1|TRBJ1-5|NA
CASSQGRDEPQHF
TGCGCCAGCAGCCAAGGCAGGGATGAGCCCCAGCATTTT
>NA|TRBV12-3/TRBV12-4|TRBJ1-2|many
CASSLWRGGYTF
TGTGCCAGCAGTTTGTGGCGTGGAGGCTACACCTTC
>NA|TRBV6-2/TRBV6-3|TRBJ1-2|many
CASSDPPPRGGYGYTF
TGTGCCAGCAGCGACCCCCCCCCAAGGGGAGGATATGGCTACACCTTC
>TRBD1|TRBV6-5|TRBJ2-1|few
CASSYMDRGSYNEQFF
TGTGCCAGCAGTTACATGGACAGGGGTTCTTACAATGAGCAGTTCTTC
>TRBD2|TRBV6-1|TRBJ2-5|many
CASNRLAGGQETQYF
TGTGCCAGCAATAGACTAGCGGGAGGGCAAGAGACCCAGTACTTC
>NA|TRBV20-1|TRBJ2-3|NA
CSATLPSTDTQYF
TGCAGTGCTACCCTGCCTAGCACAGATACGCAGTATTTT
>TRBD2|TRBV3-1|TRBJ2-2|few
CASSQKGLAGGSYTGELFF
TGTGCCAGCAGCCAAAAGGGACTAGCGGGAGGTTCGTACACCGGGGAGCTGTTTTTT
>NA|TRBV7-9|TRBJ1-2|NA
CASSLGHGLDGPNYGYTF
TGTGCCAGCAGCTTAGGGCATGGACTCGACGGCCCGAACTATGGCTACACCTTC
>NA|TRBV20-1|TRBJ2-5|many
CSARSREFGTQYF
TGCAGTGCTAGGAGCAGGGAGTTTGGGACCCAGTACTTC
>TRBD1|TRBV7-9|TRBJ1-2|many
CASSIIRGTNYGYTF
TGTGCCAGCAGCATTATCAGGGGGACTAACTATGGCTACACCTTC
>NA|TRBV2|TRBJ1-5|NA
CASRAGAHSNQPQHF
TGTGCCAGCAGAGCCGGAGCACATAGCAATCAGCCCCAGCATTTT
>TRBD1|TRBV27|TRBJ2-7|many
CASTQGAGEQYF
TGTGCCAGCACGCAGGGGGCGGGGGAGCAGTACTTC
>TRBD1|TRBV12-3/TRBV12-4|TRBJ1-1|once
CASSQLQGAEAFF
TGTGCCAGCAGCCAACTACAGGGGGCAGAAGCTTTCTTT
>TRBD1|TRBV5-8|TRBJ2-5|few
CASSKDRETETQYF
TGTGCCAGCAGCAAGGACAGGGAGACAGAGACCCAGTACTTC
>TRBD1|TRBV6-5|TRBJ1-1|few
CASSYWTGGGTEAFF
TGTGCCAGCAGTTACTGGACAGGGGGTGGCACTGAAGCTTTCTTT
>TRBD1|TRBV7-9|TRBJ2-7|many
CASSYTGQSSYEQYF
TGTGCCAGCAGCTACACGGGACAGAGCTCCTACGAGCAGTACTTC
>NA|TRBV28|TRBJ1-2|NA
CASTRGDTTLDYGYTF
TGTGCCAGCACCCGAGGGGACACAACCCTAGATTATGGCTACACCTTC
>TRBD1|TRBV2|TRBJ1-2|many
CASSWDRPYGYTF
TGTGCCAGCAGTTGGGACAGGCCCTATGGCTACACCTTC
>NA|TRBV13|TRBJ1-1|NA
CASSLLSGRFDTEAFF
TGTGCCAGCAGCTTACTGTCAGGAAGATTCGACACTGAAGCTTTCTTT
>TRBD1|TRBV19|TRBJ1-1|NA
CTSRGQGNTEAFF
TGTACCAGTAGGGGACAGGGGAACACTGAAGCTTTCTTT
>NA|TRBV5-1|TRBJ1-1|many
CASSLGGWDTEAFF
TGCGCCAGCAGCTTGGGCGGCTGGGACACTGAAGCTTTCTTT
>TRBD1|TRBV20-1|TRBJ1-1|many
CSASRQGMESEAFF
TGCAGTGCTAGCCGACAGGGAATGGAGTCTGAAGCTTTCTTT
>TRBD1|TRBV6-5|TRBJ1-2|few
CASSFGQGSNYGYTF
TGTGCCAGCAGTTTCGGACAGGGATCGAACTATGGCTACACCTTC
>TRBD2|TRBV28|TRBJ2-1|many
CASSLKREGYYNEQFF
TGTGCCAGCAGTTTAAAGCGGGAGGGGTACTACAATGAGCAGTTCTTC
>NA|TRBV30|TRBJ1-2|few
CAWSPLRGGGGYTF
TGTGCCTGGAGTCCACTTCGGGGTGGAGGTGGCTACACCTTC
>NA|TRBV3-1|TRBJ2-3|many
CASSQEKDTQYF
TGTGCCAGCAGCCAGGAGAAAGATACGCAGTATTTT
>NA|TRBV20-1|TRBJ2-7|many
CSARQSGPSYEQYF
TGCAGTGCTAGGCAATCAGGGCCTTCCTACGAGCAGTACTTC